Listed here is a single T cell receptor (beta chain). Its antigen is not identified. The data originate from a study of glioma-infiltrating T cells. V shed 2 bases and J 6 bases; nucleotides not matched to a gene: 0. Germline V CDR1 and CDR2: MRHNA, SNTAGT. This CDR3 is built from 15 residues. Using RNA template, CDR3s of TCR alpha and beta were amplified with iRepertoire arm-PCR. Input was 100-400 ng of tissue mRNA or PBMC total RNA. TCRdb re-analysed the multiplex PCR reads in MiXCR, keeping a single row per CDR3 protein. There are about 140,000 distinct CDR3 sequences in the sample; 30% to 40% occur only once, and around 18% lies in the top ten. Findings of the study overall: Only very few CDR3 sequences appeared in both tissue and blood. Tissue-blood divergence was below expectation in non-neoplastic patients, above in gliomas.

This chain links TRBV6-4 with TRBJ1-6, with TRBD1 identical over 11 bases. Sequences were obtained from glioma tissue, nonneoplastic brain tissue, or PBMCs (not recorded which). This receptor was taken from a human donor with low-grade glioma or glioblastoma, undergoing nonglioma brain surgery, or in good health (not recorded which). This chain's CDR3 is CASSDGQGANSPLHF. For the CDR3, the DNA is TGTGCCAGCAGTGACGGACAGGGGGCTAATTCACCCCTCCACTTT.